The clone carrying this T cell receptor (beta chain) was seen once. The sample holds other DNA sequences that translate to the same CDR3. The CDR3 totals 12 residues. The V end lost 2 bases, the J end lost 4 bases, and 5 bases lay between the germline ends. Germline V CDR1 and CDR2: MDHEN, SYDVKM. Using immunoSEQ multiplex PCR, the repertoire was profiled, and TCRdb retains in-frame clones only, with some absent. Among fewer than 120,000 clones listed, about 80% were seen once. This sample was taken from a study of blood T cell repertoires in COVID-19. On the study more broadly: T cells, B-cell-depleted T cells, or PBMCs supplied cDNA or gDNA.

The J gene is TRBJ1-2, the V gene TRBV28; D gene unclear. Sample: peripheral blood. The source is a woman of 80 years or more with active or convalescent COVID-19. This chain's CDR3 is CASSLRGYGYTF. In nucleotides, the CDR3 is TGTGCCAGCAGTTTACGAGGCTATGGCTACACCTTC.